Sequencing of this T cell receptor (beta chain) was carried out in a study of glioma-infiltrating T cells. Note on this clonotype: One end of the junction fails to match germline, which may point to a read error.

The CDR3 consists of 13 residues. The V gene's germline CDR1 is LNHNV and CDR2 YYDKDF (reference sequence). Amplification of TCR alpha and beta CDR3 regions from RNA used iRepertoire nested multiplex PCR. TCRdb itself ran the multiplex PCR reads through MiXCR, one entry per CDR3 protein. The profile shows more than 300,000 distinct CDR3 sequences, about 40% of them singletons. The sequence was collected from a human donor with low-grade glioma or glioblastoma, undergoing nonglioma brain surgery, or in good health (not recorded which). Sequencing input: glioma tissue, nonneoplastic brain tissue, or PBMCs (not recorded which). The chain joins TRBV15 to TRBJ1-4; perhaps TRBD1 as D (5 bases). CDR3 sequence (DNA): TGTGCCACCTCCGCGGGGGGTTGGGAAAAACTGTTCTTT. Its translation is CATSAGGWEKLFF.